This T cell receptor (beta chain) was sequenced in a study of CD8 T cells in Susac syndrome. TCR beta sequencing covered blood CD8+ and CD4+ T cells. Germline V gene lookup returns CDR1 SGHDT and CDR2 YYEEEE. The CDR3 totals 15 residues. Trimming stripped 4 bases from V and 1 base from J, with 14 bases between. After extraction with the RNeasy kit, about 0.45 to 1 ug of the RNA was reverse transcribed using random hexamers. A single record per CDR3 protein comes from TCRdb applying MiXCR to the immunoSEQ multiplex PCR reads. The table lists about 170,000 distinct CDR3 sequences, about 96% of them singletons, with about 0.12% in the top ten.

This clonotype was sampled from a human donor with Susac syndrome. The sequenced sample consisted of CD4+ T cells from PBMCs. The rearrangement joins TRBV5-6 to TRBJ1-2, with D tentatively TRBD1 (5 bases). The CDR3 DNA reads TGTGCCAGCAGCCGCGCGGGACGACATAACTATGGCTACACCTTC. Its translation: CASSRAGRHNYGYTF. Complete variable domain (other parts from reference TRBV5-6 and TRBJ1-2): DAGVTQSPTHLIKTRGQQVTLRCSPKSGHDTVSWYQQALGQGPQFIFQYYEEEERQRGNFPDRFSGHQFPNYSSELNVNALLLGDSALYLCASSRAGRHNYGYTFGSGTRLTVV.